These 6 T cell receptor beta chains were sequenced from one sample in a study of regulatory T cells in long-lasting Graves disease. Combining iRepertoire HTBI primers with Arm-PCR of CDR3 regions, the authors built TCR beta libraries. TCRdb passed the multiplex PCR reads through MiXCR, listing each CDR3 protein once. The sample lists about 620,000 distinct CDR3 sequences, 15% to 20% occurring once. Time point indicated: newly diagnosed GD, antithyroid drugs for less than 3 months. RNA extracted from PBMCs served as the sequencing template. The sample also formed part of further work on T cells in Graves' hyperthyroidism and ophthalmopathy.

The input for sequencing was peripheral blood mononuclear cells (PBMCs), taken at new diagnosis, from a patient treated with antithyroid drugs. The receptors come from a woman in her 30s with Graves disease.

The chain joins TRBV6-1 to TRBJ2-3; 10 nucleotides agree with TRBD1. The CDR3 loop spans 15 amino acids. V lost 6 bases, J lost 2 bases, and 5 bases stayed unmatched. CDR1 is MNHNS, CDR2 SASEGT, per germline. CDR3 sequence (DNA): TGTGCCAGCAGCACGGGACAGGGGATCACAGATACGCAGTATTTT. Its translation: CASSTGQGITDTQYF.

This clonotype was counted only a few times. The rearrangement links TRBV7-2 to TRBJ2-7; TRBD2 matches at 8 bases. V shed 2 bases and J 6 bases; nucleotides not matched to a gene: 18. Germline V gives CDR1 SGHTA, CDR2 FQGNSA. The CDR3 extends over 18 amino acids. CDR3 loop: CASSLSGLGAGGRSEQYF. CDR3 coding DNA: TGTGCCAGCAGCTTATCGGGCCTCGGTGCGGGAGGAAGGTCCGAGCAGTACTTC.

This clonotype was counted only a few times. The chain has TRBV6-1 and TRBJ2-2, with D perhaps assigned TRBD1 or TRBD2 (5 bases each). The CDR3 loop spans 14 amino acids. From germline, CDR1 is MNHNS and CDR2 SASEGT. Deletions cut 9 bases from V and 6 bases from J, with 17 bases between. CDR3: CASRDPHGSGELFF. DNA for the CDR3: TGTGCCAGTAGGGACCCCCACGGCTCCGGGGAGCTGTTTTTT.

This clonotype was seen a handful of times. The J gene is TRBJ1-6, the V gene TRBV6-1; unclear D gene. The germline V gene has CDR1 MNHNS and CDR2 SASEGT. Trimming removed 8 bases at V and 0 bases at J, with 11 bases between. This CDR3 comprises 15 residues. The CDR3 protein is CASGQLSSYNSPLHF. Here the CDR3 DNA reads TGTGCCAGCGGGCAGTTGAGCTCCTATAATTCACCCCTCCACTTT.

CDR3 sequence reads: CASPRDRGSHEQFF. The CDR3 region has the DNA TGTGCCAGCCCCCGGGACAGGGGATCTCATGAGCAGTTCTTC. The chain links TRBV28 to TRBJ2-1, with 10 bases matching TRBD1. Per germline, CDR1 MDHEN and CDR2 SYDVKM. CDR3 size: 14 residues. Losses at the gene ends were 8 bases for V and 8 bases for J; bases not matched to a gene: 9.

The CDR3 region is CAWQRTGADINYGYTF. The CDR3 DNA reads TGTGCCTGGCAAAGGACAGGGGCCGACATTAACTATGGCTACACCTTC. The chain joins TRBV30 to TRBJ1-2; 9 bases fit TRBD1. CDR3 size: 16 residues. Looked up from germline, CDR1 is GTSNPN and CDR2 is SVGIG (reference sequence). V shed 5 bases, J shed 1 base, and the junction held 11 bases outside the gene matches.